The clone carrying this T cell receptor beta chain has ten or more counts. The antigen remains undetermined. V was clipped by 1 base and J by 2 bases, with 9 bases between them. The CDR3 spans 14 residues. Germline lookup yields CDR1 SGHTA and CDR2 FQGNSA. The authors amplified TCR beta CDR3 regions, and they did so from RNA transcripts for repertoire sequencing. HTBI-primed RT-PCR formed the first round, and a multiplex PCR formed the second. From the multiplex PCR reads, TCRdb called clonotypes with MiXCR, one entry per CDR3 protein. The data show about 390,000 distinct CDR3 sequences, 15% seen once. This sample is drawn from a study of Graves' ophthalmopathy and Graves' hyperthyroidism. Study-wide results and caveats: Most expanded clonotypes from thyroid (those above 0.001 frequency) were also found in blood. Cross-validated, the 13-signature model showed 87.88%/81.08% sensitivity/specificity, and 80%/75% in the test set.

This TCR came from a woman younger than 35 with stable Graves' hyperthyroidism. The V and J genes are TRBV7-2 and TRBJ2-7; D is undetermined. What was sequenced was peripheral blood. The CDR3 sequence is CASSLGRNTYEQYF. The CDR3 nucleotides read TGTGCCAGCAGCTTAGGACGGAATACCTACGAGCAGTACTTC.